These 17 T cell receptor beta chains were sequenced from one sample in a study of shared clonotypes between healthy human individuals. The naive CD8 fraction comprised CD45RO-negative cells positively selected for CCR7 and excluded terminally differentiated effector memory CD45RA+ cells. Clones were sequenced by immunoSEQ multiplex PCR, and TCRdb holds only the in-frame ones, with some missing. This sample has about 2.1 million clones; roughly 95% occur once, and the top ten carry 1.5% to 2%. Source material: naive CD8+ T cells from PBMCs. The receptors originated from a man younger than 30 in good health. Some clones in this sample may be carry-over from other donors' samples.

The CDR3 sequence is CASQETAPYGYTF. CDR3 nucleotides: TGTGCCAGCCAGGAGACCGCGCCCTATGGCTACACCTTC. The chain uses TRBV7-9 and TRBJ1-2, with D hard to call. The CDR3 consists of 13 residues. V lost 8 bases, J lost 4 bases, and 14 bases lay in between. The germline CDR1 and CDR2 sequences are SEHNR and FQNEAQ (reference sequence). Filled out from reference TRBV7-9 and TRBJ1-2, the complete variable domain reads DTGVSQNPRHKITKRGQNVTFRCDPISEHNRLYWYRQTLGQGPEFLTYFQNEAQLEKSRLLSDRFSAERPKGSFSTLEIQRTEQGDSAMYLCASQETAPYGYTFGSGTRLTVV.

This rearrangement joins TRBV6-6 to TRBJ2-1; D uncertain. Deletions cut 1 base from V and 5 bases from J, with 12 bases between. Looked up from germline, CDR1 is MNHNY and CDR2 is SVGAGI (reference sequence). The CDR3 is made up of 15 amino acids. The CDR3 loop reads CASSYFRSPNNEQFF. In nucleotides, the CDR3 is TGTGCCAGCAGTTACTTCCGCTCCCCCAACAATGAGCAGTTCTTC.

The CDR3 protein is CASSGTGTTTDTQYF. CDR3 sequence (DNA): TGTGCCAGCAGCGGAACCGGGACCACCACAGATACGCAGTATTTT. The V call is TRBV9, the J call TRBJ2-3, with D perhaps assigned TRBD1 or TRBD2 (5 bases each). The CDR3 has 15 amino acids. Trimming pared 3 bases from V and 2 bases from J, leaving 13 bases between. Germline V gene sequence: CDR1 SGDLS, CDR2 YYNGEE.

This clone came up once. The chain couples TRBV19 to TRBJ2-3; 12 bases are a match to TRBD2. Trimming at V came to 3 bases and at J to 3 bases, leaving 10 bases not matched to a gene. The germline CDR1 and CDR2 sequences are LNHDA and SQIVND (reference sequence). The CDR3 is 18 amino acids. The CDR3, as DNA: TGTGCCAGTAGTATGGGGGTGGCTAGCGGGAGGGTTACAGATACGCAGTATTTT. This sequence encodes CASSMGVASGRVTDTQYF.

The genes are TRBV11-2 and TRBJ2-5; weak D call: TRBD2 (6 bases). The CDR3 is made up of 14 amino acids. Trimming left V 1 base short and J 3 bases short, with 9 bases between. Per the germline V gene, CDR1 is SGHAT and CDR2 is FQNNGV. CDR3 coding DNA: TGTGCCAGCAGCTTAGGCCGGGGGAAAGAGACCCAGTACTTC. Translating it yields CASSLGRGKETQYF.

A single count supports this clone. This rearrangement joins TRBV7-9 to TRBJ2-5; D is possibly TRBD1 (5 bases). Germline loops: CDR1 SEHNR, CDR2 FQNEAQ (reference sequence). CDR3 length: 19 amino acids. Deletions cut 1 base from V and 0 bases from J, with 21 bases between. CDR3: CASSLGFSGLDIHQETQYF. CDR3 nucleotide sequence: TGTGCCAGCAGCTTAGGGTTCTCAGGGTTGGATATCCACCAAGAGACCCAGTACTTC.

This CDR3 is CASTPRASHYEQYF. The DNA for the CDR3 is TGTGCCAGCACCCCTCGAGCGTCTCACTACGAGCAGTACTTC. The chain carries TRBV27 and TRBJ2-7, with D unclear. Germline CDR1 and CDR2: MNHEY and SMNVEV (reference sequence). The CDR3 totals 14 residues. V lost 7 bases and J 3 bases, leaving 16 bases between the germline ends.

The CDR3 reads CASSEGFLREQYF. The CDR3 DNA reads as TGTGCCAGCAGTGAAGGATTTCTAAGGGAGCAGTACTTC. The chain combines TRBV2 with TRBJ2-7; no clear D gene. Trimming left V 1 base short and J 7 bases short, with 11 bases between. Germline V gene data show CDR1 as SNHLY and CDR2 as FYNNEI. The length of the CDR3 is 13 residues.

The genes are TRBV6-4 and TRBJ2-1, with TRBD2 matching over 9 bases. The J segment lost 5 bases and the V segment lost 4 bases, leaving 18 bases of the junction unmatched. This CDR3 region has 19 residues. The germline V gene has CDR1 MRHNA and CDR2 SNTAGT. CDR3 protein: CASSVSLAGMTPKDNEQFF. CDR3 DNA: TGTGCCAGCAGTGTCTCGCTAGCGGGAATGACCCCCAAAGACAATGAGCAGTTCTTC.

The chain joins TRBV27 to TRBJ2-1; a possible D gene is TRBD2 (6 bases). Germline CDR1 is MNHEY and CDR2 is SMNVEV (reference sequence). The CDR3 contains 17 residues. V lost 3 bases to trimming and J lost 8 bases, with 23 bases between them. In DNA, the CDR3 is TGTGCCAGCAGTTTGTCCTTGCCGAGACTAGTAGGCCATGAGCAGTTCTTC. It yields the protein CASSLSLPRLVGHEQFF.

In its sample, this clone was seen once. This chain joins TRBV4-1 and TRBJ2-7, with D possibly matching TRBD2 (6 bases). Germline CDR1 is MGHRA and CDR2 is YSYEKL. The V end was cut by 1 base, the J end by 4 bases, with 11 bases between. The CDR3 sequence is 14 residues long. The CDR3 loop is CASSQAGVGYEQYF. The CDR3 DNA sequence: TGCGCCAGCAGCCAAGCGGGAGTCGGGTACGAGCAGTACTTC.

V gene TRBV7-9 combines with J gene TRBJ2-1, with 10 bases matching TRBD1. This CDR3 is 15 amino acids long. Unmatched junction bases numbered 4, after V lost 1 base and J lost 7 bases. Per germline, CDR1 SEHNR and CDR2 FQNEAQ (reference sequence). In DNA form, the CDR3 reads TGTGCCAGCAGCTTAGGGGACAGGGGCTCAAATGAGCAGTTCTTC. This encodes CASSLGDRGSNEQFF.

J is TRBJ2-7 and V is TRBV9, with 11 bases aligning to TRBD1. In germline, CDR1 is SGDLS, CDR2 YYNGEE. The CDR3 spans 18 residues. J gave up 6 bases and V 3 bases, and 17 bases lay outside the gene matches. CDR3 protein: CASSGGQGAGGSYGEQYF. DNA of the CDR3: TGTGCCAGCAGCGGAGGACAGGGGGCCGGCGGATCCTACGGCGAGCAGTACTTC.

V and J are TRBV7-2 and TRBJ2-7; 9 bases match TRBD1. V trimming: 5 bases; J trimming: 2 bases; junction bases outside the gene matches: 13. The germline V gene encodes CDR1 SGHTA and CDR2 FQGNSA. The CDR3 extends over 17 amino acids. The CDR3 sequence is CASSSRDRAPQPYEQYF. The CDR3 DNA follows: TGTGCCAGCAGCAGCCGGGACAGGGCTCCTCAGCCCTACGAGCAGTACTTC.

The chain recombines TRBV19 with TRBJ2-5, with TRBD1 matching over 7 bases. Per germline, CDR1 LNHDA and CDR2 SQIVND (reference sequence). V shed 5 bases and J 2 bases; nucleotides not matched to a gene: 5. This CDR3 comprises 14 residues. The CDR3 here is CASSVGTVQETQYF. CDR3 nucleotide sequence: TGTGCCAGTAGTGTAGGGACAGTACAAGAGACCCAGTACTTC.

The chain recombines TRBV28 with TRBJ2-5; the match to TRBD2 covers 9 bases. Germline V gene data show CDR1 as MDHEN and CDR2 as SYDVKM. The CDR3 has 15 amino acids. V lost 3 bases, J lost 5 bases, and 7 bases stayed unmatched. The CDR3 spells CASSFWREGGETQYF. DNA of the CDR3: TGTGCCAGCAGTTTTTGGCGGGAGGGAGGGGAGACCCAGTACTTC.

The V call is TRBV5-6, the J call TRBJ1-2, with 7 bases lining up with TRBD1. V lost 5 bases and J lost 4; bases outside the gene matches: 5. CDR3 size: 13 residues. Germline assignment: CDR1 SGHDT and CDR2 YYEEEE. The chain's CDR3 is CASRPRDSYGYTF. The CDR3 DNA reads as TGTGCCAGCAGACCTCGGGACAGCTATGGCTACACCTTC.